What follows are 4 T cell receptor beta chains derived from one specimen sequenced in a study of CD8 T cells in ankylosing spondylitis. TCRdb called the 5' RACE reads again in MiXCR, with one record for every CDR3 protein. The table has about 340,000 distinct CDR3 sequences, under 15% seen once. Source material: blood, either unsorted or a sorted T cell fraction (not recorded which). The receptors stem from a male donor with ankylosing spondylitis or in good health (not recorded which).

The chain uses TRBV11-2 and TRBJ2-1; 8 bases match TRBD2. This CDR3 contains 17 residues. V was pared by 3 bases and J by 3 bases, with 10 bases of the junction left unmatched. Germline CDR1 reads SGHAT; CDR2 reads FQNNGV. The CDR3 sequence is CASSFYLAGGRYNEQFF. The DNA of the CDR3 is TGTGCCAGCAGCTTTTACTTGGCGGGAGGCCGCTACAATGAGCAGTTCTTC.

This clonotype has at least ten counts. J is TRBJ2-1 and V is TRBV12-3 or TRBV12-4; D unresolved. The V and J ends lost 7 bases and 9 bases respectively, with 13 bases between them. This CDR3 region has 12 residues. CDR3 residues: CASTSGLGEQFF. As DNA, the CDR3 is TGTGCCAGCACGTCAGGCCTGGGTGAGCAGTTCTTC.

Concerning this clonotype: One base away lies a much larger clone, so this may be a sequencing read error. The gene calls are TRBV29-1 and TRBJ2-1; TRBD2 might be the D (5 bases). The CDR3 consists of 12 residues. Germline-derived CDR1 and CDR2 are SQVTM and ANQGSEA. V was clipped by 8 bases and J by 7 bases, with 15 bases between them. The CDR3: CSLVYEGNEQFF. The CDR3 bases are TGCAGCCTGGTGTACGAGGGAAATGAGCAGTTCTTC.

The V gene is TRBV10-3, the J gene TRBJ2-6; 7 nucleotides agree with TRBD1. CDR3 length equals 17 residues. The germline V gene has CDR1 ENHRY and CDR2 SYGVKD. V shed 8 bases, J shed 4 bases, and the junction held 14 bases outside the gene matches. In DNA form, the CDR3 reads TGTGCCATCCGAAGTCTCGGGACAGAGACCGGGGCCAACGTCCTGACTTTC. This translates into CAIRSLGTETGANVLTF.